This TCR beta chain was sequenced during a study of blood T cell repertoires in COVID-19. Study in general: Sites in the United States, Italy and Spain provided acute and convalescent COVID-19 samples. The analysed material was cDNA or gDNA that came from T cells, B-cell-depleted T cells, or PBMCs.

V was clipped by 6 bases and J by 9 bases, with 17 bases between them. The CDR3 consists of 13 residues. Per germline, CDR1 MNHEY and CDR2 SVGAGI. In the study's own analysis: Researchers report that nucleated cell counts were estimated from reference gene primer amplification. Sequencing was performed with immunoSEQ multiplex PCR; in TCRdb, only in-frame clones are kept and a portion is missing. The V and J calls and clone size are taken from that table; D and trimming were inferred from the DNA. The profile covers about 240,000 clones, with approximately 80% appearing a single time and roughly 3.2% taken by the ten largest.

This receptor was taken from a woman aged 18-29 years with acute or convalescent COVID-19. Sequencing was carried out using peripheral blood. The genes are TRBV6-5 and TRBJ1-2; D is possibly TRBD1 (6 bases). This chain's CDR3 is CASRGGQGGSYTF. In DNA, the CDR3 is TGTGCCAGCAGGGGGGGGCAGGGAGGGAGCTACACCTTC.